The 7 T cell receptor beta chains in this list originate from one sample, sequenced in a study of cytomegalovirus exposure and HLA in healthy donors. The PCR ran on 60 Vbeta and 13 Jbeta primers. Generated by immunoSEQ multiplex PCR, the TCRdb table keeps only in-frame clones and is missing some. The sample has about 200,000 clones, approximately 81% seen once. The sample taken for sequencing was PBMCs. These receptor sequences come from a man aged 30 to 45 in good health and CMV-seronegative.

This clone was detected only a few times. CDR3 bases: TGTGCCAGCAGCGTCGTAGACAGGAGTGAGACCCAGTACTTC. Protein sequence: CASSVVDRSETQYF. The chain uses TRBV9 and TRBJ2-5; tentatively, D is TRBD1 (6 bases). Per germline, CDR1 SGDLS and CDR2 YYNGEE. V was shortened by 2 bases and J by 5 bases, with 13 bases between the two germline ends. CDR3 size: 14 residues. Looking up the rest from reference TRBV9 and TRBJ2-5 gives the full variable domain: DSGVTQTPKHLITATGQRVTLRCSPRSGDLSVYWYQQSLDQGLQFLIQYYNGEERAKGNILERFSAQQFPDLHSELNLSSLELGDSALYFCASSVVDRSETQYFGPGTRLLVL.

V gene TRBV9 combines with J gene TRBJ2-5; perhaps TRBD1 as D (6 bases). This CDR3 is 14 amino acids long. Per germline, CDR1 SGDLS and CDR2 YYNGEE. V dropped 0 bases and J dropped 5 bases, with 11 bases sitting between them. This chain's CDR3 is CASSVANRVETQYF. In DNA form, the CDR3 reads TGTGCCAGCAGCGTAGCTAACAGGGTGGAGACCCAGTACTTC.

This clone was detected only once. At the DNA level, this CDR3 is encoded by other sequences in the same sample as well. The genes are TRBV1 and TRBJ1-6; the D call of TRBD1 is as the table states it, not checked on the DNA. TRBV1 has pseudogene status. The CDR3 loop spans 18 amino acids. The CDR3 nucleotides are TGCACCAGCAGCCGTAGGGACAGGGATGGGTCCTATAATTCCCCCCTCCACTTT. Amino acids: CTSSRRDRDGSYNSPLHF.

This clone was observed a single time. The V and J genes are TRBV6-6 and TRBJ2-7, with D tentatively TRBD2 (7 bases). The CDR3 runs to 16 residues. Germline V gene sequence: CDR1 MNHNY, CDR2 SVGAGI (reference sequence). The V gene lost 4 bases and the J gene lost 4 bases, with 20 bases spanning the gap. The CDR3 DNA is TGTGCCAGCAGTTCCCAGAGGGGGGGATATAGGTACGAGCAGTACTTC. Encoded protein: CASSSQRGGYRYEQYF.

Written as DNA, the CDR3 is TGTGCCAGCAGCGTACAGGTAAACGAGCAGTACTTC. Translation: CASSVQVNEQYF. V and J are TRBV28 and TRBJ2-7; tentatively, D is TRBD1 (5 bases). Trimming took 6 bases from V and 5 from J, leaving 11 bases between them. The CDR3 has 12 amino acids. In germline, CDR1 is MDHEN, CDR2 SYDVKM.

V usage is TRBV28 and J usage is TRBJ1-3, with TRBD1 matching over 8 bases. Germline assignment: CDR1 MDHEN and CDR2 SYDVKM. V was clipped by 5 bases and J by 8 bases; unmatched bases: 20. The CDR3 is 18 amino acids. Here the CDR3 DNA reads TGTGCCAGCAGTCTACCTACGACAGGGGACTTACCCCGGGACACCATATATTTT. Its protein is CASSLPTTGDLPRDTIYF.

A single count supports this clone. CDR3 coding DNA: TGTGCCAGCAGCGAGGAGGGGTTGGGGTACTCACCCCTCCACTTT. It encodes CASSEEGLGYSPLHF. The V and J genes are TRBV9 and TRBJ1-6; D might be TRBD1 (5 bases). There are 15 residues in the CDR3. Germline V gives CDR1 SGDLS, CDR2 YYNGEE. V was pared by 3 bases and J by 10 bases, with 17 bases between.